Reported below is one TCR beta chain. Possible read error: a much larger clone is one base away. The data were taken from a study of tumor and adjacent non-tumor tissue in lung cancer. At the level of the study: The cohort had under 15 adenocarcinoma, a couple of squamous cell and 1 small cell patients. Aged about 30 to 76 years, patients included roughly ten men and a handful of women with stage I to III disease.

A modified ARM-PCR protocol with three rounds of nested PCR amplified TCRbeta. TCRdb re-called the multiplex PCR reads through MiXCR, storing one row per CDR3 protein. The repertoire consists of 110,000 or so distinct CDR3 sequences, with about 61% occurring once and the leading ten covering under 20%. The template was RNA from unsorted bulk tissue. This non-tumor lung sample came from over 3 cm beyond the tumor edge. Input material: distant non-tumor lung tissue. The receptor was derived from a man aged 60 to 75 with non-small cell lung cancer.

In DNA form, the CDR3 reads TGCAGTGCGACGGATCGGGAGTGGGGTATAGATACGCAGTATTTT. Amino acid sequence: CSATDREWGIDTQYF. The J gene is TRBJ2-3, the V gene TRBV20-1, with D possibly being TRBD2 (6 bases). The CDR3 is 15 residues long. Trimming removed 6 bases at V and 5 bases at J, with 21 bases between. Germline lookup yields CDR1 DFQATT and CDR2 SNEGSKA (reference sequence).